This is a list of T cell receptor beta chains from one sample in a study of cytomegalovirus exposure and HLA in healthy donors. Profiling relied on immunoSEQ multiplex PCR, and the TCRdb table lists in-frame clones only, not all of them. The table includes more than 95,000 clones, 75% to 80% detected once. Sequenced: PBMCs. These receptors were collected from a man aged 55 to 70 in good health and CMV-seropositive. The CDR3 runs from the conserved cysteine through the conserved F or W. Each record gives: V gene, J gene, D gene, clone size, CDR3 protein, CDR3 DNA. D genes are given only for firm matches. A clone size is listed for some rows: how often the clone was seen (once, few, many), or a class if it is expanded.

TRBV9	TRBJ1-3	-	-	CASSAFPGGQGNTIYF	TGTGCCAGCAGCGCCTTTCCCGGGGGGCAGGGAAACACCATATATTTT
TRBV6-5	TRBJ2-3	TRBD1	-	CASRPGDRLTDTQYF	TGTGCCAGCAGACCCGGGGACAGACTCACAGATACGCAGTATTTT
TRBV2	TRBJ2-5	TRBD1	-	CASTYTGSRGETQYF	TGTGCCAGCACCTATACGGGTTCCAGGGGGGAGACCCAGTACTTC
TRBV6-6	TRBJ2-3	-	-	CASSYGPPSTDTQYF	TGTGCCAGCAGTTACGGGCCACCTAGCACAGATACGCAGTATTTT
TRBV6-6	TRBJ1-5	-	-	CASSYSNSRNQPQHF	TGTGCCAGCAGTTACTCGAACAGCCGCAATCAGCCCCAGCATTTT
TRBV19	TRBJ2-4	-	-	CASSTRGKNIRYF	TGTGCCAGTAGTACTCGGGGGAAAAACATTCGGTACTTC
TRBV29-1	TRBJ2-2	-	-	CSVERTVNTGELFF	TGCAGCGTTGAACGGACAGTCAACACCGGGGAGCTGTTTTTT
TRBV7-6	TRBJ2-7	TRBD1	-	CASSPPTGQGSHSYEQYF	TGTGCCAGCAGCCCACCAACGGGACAGGGGTCCCATTCCTACGAGCAGTACTTC
TRBV5-4	TRBJ1-2	TRBD1	few	CASSFADRVQHGYTF	TGTGCCAGCAGCTTTGCGGACAGGGTACAACATGGCTACACCTTC
TRBV7-2	TRBJ2-5	TRBD1	-	CASSSTGAVEETQYF	TGTGCCAGCAGCTCGACAGGGGCGGTGGAAGAGACCCAGTACTTC
TRBV7-9	TRBJ1-5	-	once	CASSSYTGLTNDQPQHF	TGTGCCAGCAGCTCCTACACGGGACTCACGAACGATCAGCCCCAGCATTTT
TRBV7-2	TRBJ1-5	-	-	CASSFRGGNQPQHF	TGTGCCAGCAGCTTTCGGGGGGGGAATCAGCCCCAGCATTTT
TRBV29-1	TRBJ2-3	TRBD2	-	CSTGATSGSTDTQYF	TGCAGTACAGGGGCGACTAGCGGTAGCACAGATACGCAGTATTTT
TRBV6-1	TRBJ1-6	-	-	CASSEGQNSPLHF	TGTGCCAGCAGTGAAGGACAGAATTCACCCCTCCACTTT
TRBV5-1	TRBJ1-1	-	-	CASSIGQLGTEAFF	TGCGCCAGCAGCATCGGACAGCTTGGCACTGAAGCTTTCTTT
TRBV7-8	TRBJ2-1	TRBD2	-	CASSLWSGGNEQFF	TGTGCCAGCAGCTTATGGTCGGGGGGTAATGAGCAGTTCTTC
TRBV2	TRBJ2-3	TRBD1	-	CASGAGTGSTDTQYF	TGTGCCAGCGGTGCCGGGACAGGTAGCACAGATACGCAGTATTTT
TRBV19	TRBJ1-5	TRBD1	-	CASSKSTGGNQPQHF	TGTGCCAGTAGTAAATCGACAGGGGGCAATCAGCCCCAGCATTTT
TRBV10-3	TRBJ2-5	TRBD2	-	CAISAGLQQETQYF	TGTGCCATCAGTGCGGGACTACAGCAAGAGACCCAGTACTTC
TRBV5-5	TRBJ1-5	TRBD1	-	CASSLASRTGGNQPQHF	TGTGCCAGCAGCTTGGCCTCGCGGACAGGGGGCAATCAGCCCCAGCATTTT
TRBV5-1	TRBJ1-3	-	-	CASSLATGGHSGNTIYF	TGCGCCAGCAGCTTGGCTACAGGTGGCCACTCTGGAAACACCATATATTTT
TRBV4-3	TRBJ1-2	TRBD1	-	CASSQGASGTGVLGYTF	TGCGCCAGCAGCCAAGGGGCCTCCGGGACAGGGGTTCTCGGCTACACCTTC
TRBV2	TRBJ2-7	TRBD2	-	CASSEAPGLAMAEQYF	TGTGCCAGCAGTGAGGCCCCGGGACTAGCGATGGCGGAGCAGTACTTC
TRBV5-1	TRBJ1-3	TRBD1	-	CASSSDTDRVSGNTIYF	TGCGCCAGCAGCTCGGATACCGACAGGGTGTCTGGAAACACCATATATTTT
TRBV2	TRBJ2-2	TRBD2	-	CASSLAGAPGGELFF	TGTGCCAGCAGTCTAGCGGGGGCTCCTGGAGGGGAGCTGTTTTTT